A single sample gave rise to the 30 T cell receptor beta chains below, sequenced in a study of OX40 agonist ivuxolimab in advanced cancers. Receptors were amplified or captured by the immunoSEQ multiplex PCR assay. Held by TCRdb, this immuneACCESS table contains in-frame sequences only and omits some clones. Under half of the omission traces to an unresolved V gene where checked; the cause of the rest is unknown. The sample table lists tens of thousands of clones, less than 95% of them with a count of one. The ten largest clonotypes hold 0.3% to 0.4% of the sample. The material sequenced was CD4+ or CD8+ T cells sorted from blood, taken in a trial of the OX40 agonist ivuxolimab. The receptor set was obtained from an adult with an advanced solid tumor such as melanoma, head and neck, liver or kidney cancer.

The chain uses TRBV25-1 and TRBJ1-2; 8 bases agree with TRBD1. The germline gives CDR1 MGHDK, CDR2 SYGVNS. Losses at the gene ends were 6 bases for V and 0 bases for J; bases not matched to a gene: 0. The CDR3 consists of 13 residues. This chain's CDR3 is CASRGQANYGYTF. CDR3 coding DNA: TGTGCCAGCAGGGGACAGGCTAACTATGGCTACACCTTC.

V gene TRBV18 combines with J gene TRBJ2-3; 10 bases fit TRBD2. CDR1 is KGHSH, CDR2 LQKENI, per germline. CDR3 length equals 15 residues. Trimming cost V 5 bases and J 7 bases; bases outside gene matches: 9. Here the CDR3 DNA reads TGTGCCAGCTCAAAGGCTAGCGGGGGAGTAAATACGCAGTATTTT. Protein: CASSKASGGVNTQYF.

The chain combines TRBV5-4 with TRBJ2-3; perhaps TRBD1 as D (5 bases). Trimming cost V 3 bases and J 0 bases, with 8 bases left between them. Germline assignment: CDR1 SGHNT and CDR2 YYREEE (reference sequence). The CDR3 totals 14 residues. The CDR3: CASSSRQSTDTQYF. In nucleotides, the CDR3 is TGTGCCAGCAGCTCCAGACAGAGCACAGATACGCAGTATTTT.

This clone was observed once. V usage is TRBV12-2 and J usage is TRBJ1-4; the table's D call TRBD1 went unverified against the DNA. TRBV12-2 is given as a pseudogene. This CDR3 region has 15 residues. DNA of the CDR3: TGTGCAAGTCGCGCTTACAGGGGGTTAGATGAAAAACTGTTTTTT. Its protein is CASRAYRGLDEKLFF.

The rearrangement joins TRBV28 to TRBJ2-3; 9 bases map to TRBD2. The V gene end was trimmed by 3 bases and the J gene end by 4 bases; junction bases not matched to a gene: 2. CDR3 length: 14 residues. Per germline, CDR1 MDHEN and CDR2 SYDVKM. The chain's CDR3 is CASSLRGGSDTQYF. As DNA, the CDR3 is TGTGCCAGCAGTTTGCGGGGGGGCTCAGATACGCAGTATTTT.

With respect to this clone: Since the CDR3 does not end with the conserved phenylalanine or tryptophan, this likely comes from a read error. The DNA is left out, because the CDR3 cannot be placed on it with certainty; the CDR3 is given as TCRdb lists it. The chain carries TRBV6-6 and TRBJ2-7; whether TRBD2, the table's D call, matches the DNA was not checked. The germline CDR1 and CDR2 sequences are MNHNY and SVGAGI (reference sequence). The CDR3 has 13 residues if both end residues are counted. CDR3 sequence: CASSYANGKPPSQ.

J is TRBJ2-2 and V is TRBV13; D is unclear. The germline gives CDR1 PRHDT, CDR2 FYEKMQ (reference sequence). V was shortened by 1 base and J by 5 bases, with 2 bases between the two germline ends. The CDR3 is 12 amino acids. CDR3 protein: CASSLVTGELFF. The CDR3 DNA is TGTGCCAGCAGCTTAGTGACCGGGGAGCTGTTTTTT.

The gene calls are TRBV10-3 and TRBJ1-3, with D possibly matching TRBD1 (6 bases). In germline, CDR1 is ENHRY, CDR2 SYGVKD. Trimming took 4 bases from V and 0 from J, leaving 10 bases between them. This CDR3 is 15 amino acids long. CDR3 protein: CAISGTASSGNTIYF. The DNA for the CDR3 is TGTGCCATCAGTGGGACAGCCAGCTCTGGAAACACCATATATTTT.

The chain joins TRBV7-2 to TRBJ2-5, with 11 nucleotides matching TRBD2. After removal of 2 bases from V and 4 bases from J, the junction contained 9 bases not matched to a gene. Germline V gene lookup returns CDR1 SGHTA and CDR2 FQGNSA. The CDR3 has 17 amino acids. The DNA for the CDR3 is TGTGCCAGCAGCTTAAAGTGGCTAGCGGGGGGACCAGAGACCCAGTACTTC. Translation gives CASSLKWLAGGPETQYF.

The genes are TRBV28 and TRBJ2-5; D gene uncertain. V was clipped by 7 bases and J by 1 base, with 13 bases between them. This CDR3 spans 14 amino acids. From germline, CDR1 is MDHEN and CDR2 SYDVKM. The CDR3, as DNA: TGTGCCAGCATTAAACTTGGAAGCCAAGAGACCCAGTACTTC. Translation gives CASIKLGSQETQYF.

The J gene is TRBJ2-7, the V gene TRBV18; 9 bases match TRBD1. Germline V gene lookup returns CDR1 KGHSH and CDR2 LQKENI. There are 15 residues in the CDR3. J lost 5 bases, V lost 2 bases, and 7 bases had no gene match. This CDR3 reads CASSPSRQGEDEQYV. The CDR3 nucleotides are TGTGCCAGCTCACCATCGAGACAGGGGGAGGACGAGCAGTACGTC.

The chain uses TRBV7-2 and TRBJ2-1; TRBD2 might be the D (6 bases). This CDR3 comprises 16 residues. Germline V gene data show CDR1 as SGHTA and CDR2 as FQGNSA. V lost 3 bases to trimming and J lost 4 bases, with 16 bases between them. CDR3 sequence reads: CASSFRTVGTYNEQFF. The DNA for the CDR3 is TGTGCCAGCAGCTTCCGCACCGTCGGGACTTACAATGAGCAGTTCTTC.

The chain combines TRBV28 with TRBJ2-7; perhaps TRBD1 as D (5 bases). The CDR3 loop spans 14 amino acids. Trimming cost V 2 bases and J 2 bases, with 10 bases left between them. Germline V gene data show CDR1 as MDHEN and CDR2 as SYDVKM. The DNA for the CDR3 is TGTGCCAGCAGTTTAGCGACAGATACCTACGAGCAGTACGTC. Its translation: CASSLATDTYEQYV.

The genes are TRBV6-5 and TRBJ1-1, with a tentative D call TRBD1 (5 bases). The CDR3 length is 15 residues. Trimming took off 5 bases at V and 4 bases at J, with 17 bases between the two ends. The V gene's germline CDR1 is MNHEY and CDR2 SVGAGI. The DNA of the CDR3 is TGTGCCAGCAGTCCTACGGGGGGGTGGGCCACTGAAGCTTTCTTT. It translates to CASSPTGGWATEAFF.

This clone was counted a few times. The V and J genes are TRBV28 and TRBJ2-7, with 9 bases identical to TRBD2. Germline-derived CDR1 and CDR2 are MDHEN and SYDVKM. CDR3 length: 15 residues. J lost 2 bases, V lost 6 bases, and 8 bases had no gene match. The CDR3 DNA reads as TGTGCCAGCAGCCGCGGGGGGGCCTCGGCCTACGAGCAGTACGTC. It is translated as CASSRGGASAYEQYV.

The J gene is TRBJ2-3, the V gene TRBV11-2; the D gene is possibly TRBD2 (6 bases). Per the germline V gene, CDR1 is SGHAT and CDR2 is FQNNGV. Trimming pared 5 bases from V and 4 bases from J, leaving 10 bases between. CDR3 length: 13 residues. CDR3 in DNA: TGTGCCAGCAGCGGGCCTAGCGCAGATACGCAGTATTTT. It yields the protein CASSGPSADTQYF.

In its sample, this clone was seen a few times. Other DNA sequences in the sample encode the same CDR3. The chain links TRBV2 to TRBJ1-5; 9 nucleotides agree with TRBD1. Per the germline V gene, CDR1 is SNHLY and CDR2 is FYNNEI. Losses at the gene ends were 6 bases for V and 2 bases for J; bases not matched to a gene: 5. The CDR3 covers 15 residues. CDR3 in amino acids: CASRRTGEGNQPQHF. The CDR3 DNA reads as TGTGCCAGCAGGCGGACAGGGGAAGGCAATCAGCCCCAGCATTTT.

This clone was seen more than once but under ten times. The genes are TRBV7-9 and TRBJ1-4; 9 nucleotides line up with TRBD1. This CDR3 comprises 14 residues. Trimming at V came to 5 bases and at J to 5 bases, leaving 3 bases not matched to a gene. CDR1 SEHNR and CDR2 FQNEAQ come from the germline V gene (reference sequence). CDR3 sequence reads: CASSPGQGNEKLFF. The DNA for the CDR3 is TGTGCCAGCAGCCCCGGACAGGGGAATGAAAAACTGTTTTTT.

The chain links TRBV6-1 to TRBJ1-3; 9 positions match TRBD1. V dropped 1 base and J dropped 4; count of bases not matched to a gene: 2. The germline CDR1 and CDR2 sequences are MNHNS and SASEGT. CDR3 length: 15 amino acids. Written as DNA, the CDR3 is TGTGCCAGCAGTGAAGAGGGGACAGGGGGAAACACCATATATTTT. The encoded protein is CASSEEGTGGNTIYF.

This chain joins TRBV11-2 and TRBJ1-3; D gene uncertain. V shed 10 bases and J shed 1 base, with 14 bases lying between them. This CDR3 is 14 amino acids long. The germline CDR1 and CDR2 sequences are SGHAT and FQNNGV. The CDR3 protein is CATKLGQSGNTIYF. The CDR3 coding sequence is TGTGCCACCAAGCTTGGGCAATCTGGAAACACCATATATTTT.

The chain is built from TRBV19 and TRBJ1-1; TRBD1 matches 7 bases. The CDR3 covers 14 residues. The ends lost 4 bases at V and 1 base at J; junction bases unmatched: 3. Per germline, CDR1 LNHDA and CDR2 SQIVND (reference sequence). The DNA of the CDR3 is TGTGCCAGTAGTAGGACAGGTGAGAACACTGAAGCTTTCTTT. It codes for CASSRTGENTEAFF.

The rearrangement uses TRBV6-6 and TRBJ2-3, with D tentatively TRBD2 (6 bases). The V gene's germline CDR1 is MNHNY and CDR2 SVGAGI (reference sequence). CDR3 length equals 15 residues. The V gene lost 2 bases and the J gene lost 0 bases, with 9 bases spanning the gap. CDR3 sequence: CASSYGGYSTDTQYF. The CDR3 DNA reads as TGTGCCAGCAGTTACGGGGGGTACAGCACAGATACGCAGTATTTT.

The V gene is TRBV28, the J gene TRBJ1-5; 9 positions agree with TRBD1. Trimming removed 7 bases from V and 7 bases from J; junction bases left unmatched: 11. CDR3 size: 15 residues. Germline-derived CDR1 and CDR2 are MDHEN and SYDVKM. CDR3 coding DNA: TGTGCCAGCAATGTTGGGACAGGGAAACAGCAGCCCCAGCATTTT. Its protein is CASNVGTGKQQPQHF.

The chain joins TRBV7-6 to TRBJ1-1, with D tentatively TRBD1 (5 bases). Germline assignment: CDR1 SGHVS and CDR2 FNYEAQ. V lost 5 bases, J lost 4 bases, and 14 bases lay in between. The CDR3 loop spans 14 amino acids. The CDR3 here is CASSDQGWGTEAFF. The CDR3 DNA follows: TGTGCCAGCAGCGATCAGGGTTGGGGCACTGAAGCTTTCTTT.

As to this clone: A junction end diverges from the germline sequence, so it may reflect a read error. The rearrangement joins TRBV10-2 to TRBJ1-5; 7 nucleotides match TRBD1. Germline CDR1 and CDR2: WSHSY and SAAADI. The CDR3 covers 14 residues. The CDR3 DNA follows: TGCGCCAGCGGTGACAGGGATAGCAATCAGCCCCAGCATTTT. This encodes CASGDRDSNQPQHF.

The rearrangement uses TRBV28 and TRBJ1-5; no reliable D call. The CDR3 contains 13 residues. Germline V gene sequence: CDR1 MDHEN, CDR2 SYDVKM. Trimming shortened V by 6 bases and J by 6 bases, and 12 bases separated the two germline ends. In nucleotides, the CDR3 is TGTGCCAGCAGCCCTCTTACGGGTCAGCCCCAGCATTTT. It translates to CASSPLTGQPQHF.

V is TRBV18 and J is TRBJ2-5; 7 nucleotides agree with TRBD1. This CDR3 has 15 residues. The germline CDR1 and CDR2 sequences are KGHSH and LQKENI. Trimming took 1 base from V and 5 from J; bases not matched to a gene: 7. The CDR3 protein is CASSPLKGAGETQYF. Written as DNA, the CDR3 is TGTGCCAGCTCACCACTTAAGGGGGCGGGCGAGACCCAGTACTTC.

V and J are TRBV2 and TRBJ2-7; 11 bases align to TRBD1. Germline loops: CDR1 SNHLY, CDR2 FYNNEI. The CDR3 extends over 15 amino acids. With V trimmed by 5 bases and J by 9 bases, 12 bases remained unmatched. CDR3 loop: CASSRPGTGGSGQYV. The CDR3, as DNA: TGTGCCAGCAGTCGACCCGGGACAGGGGGGAGTGGGCAGTACGTC.

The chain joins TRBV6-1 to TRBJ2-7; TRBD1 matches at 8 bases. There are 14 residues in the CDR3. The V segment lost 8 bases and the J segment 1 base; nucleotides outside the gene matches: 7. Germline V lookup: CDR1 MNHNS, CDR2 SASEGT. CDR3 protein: CASDPGQGSYEQYF. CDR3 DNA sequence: TGTGCCAGCGACCCCGGACAGGGTTCCTACGAGCAGTACTTC.

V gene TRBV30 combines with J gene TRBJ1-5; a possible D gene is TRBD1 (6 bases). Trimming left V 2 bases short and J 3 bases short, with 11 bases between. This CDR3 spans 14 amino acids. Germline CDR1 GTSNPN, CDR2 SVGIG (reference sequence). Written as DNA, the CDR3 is TGTGCCTGGAGTATAACAGGGACCAATCAGCCCCAGCATTTT. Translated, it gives CAWSITGTNQPQHF. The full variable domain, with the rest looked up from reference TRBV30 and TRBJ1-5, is SQTIHQWPATLVQPVGSPLSLECTVEGTSNPNLYWYRQAAGRGLQLLFYSVGIGQISSEVPQNLSASRPQDRQFILSSKKLLLSDSGFYLCAWSITGTNQPQHFGDGTRLSIL.